This T cell receptor beta chain derives from a study of shared clonotypes between healthy human individuals. Study-level findings and limits: The study sampled only blood, and tissue repertoires likely differ. Clonotype sharing among the donors was expected to vary with sequencing depth.

Only Caucasian adults living in Nashville, Tennessee served as donors. About this clone: Its antigen is unknown.

Germline lookup yields CDR1 LGHNA and CDR2 YSLEER. The CDR3 runs 15 residues. V dropped 0 bases and J dropped 7 bases, with 12 bases sitting between them. The assay ran at deep level. Sequencing was performed with immunoSEQ multiplex PCR; in TCRdb, only in-frame clones are kept and a portion is missing. The sample has 450,000 to 500,000 clones, 60% to 80% seen once. The chain carries TRBV4-3 and TRBJ2-2; D possibly corresponds to TRBD1 (5 bases). This TCR was sampled from a middle-aged woman in good health. Some clones in this sample may be carry-over from other donors' samples. The sequencing sample was made of PBMCs. CDR3 in amino acids: CASSQDSRAVGELFF. The CDR3 DNA sequence: TGCGCCAGCAGCCAAGATTCCAGGGCTGTCGGGGAGCTGTTTTTT.